Following are 9 T cell receptor beta chains from one sample sequenced in a study of T cell responses to AZD1222 COVID-19 vaccine. Here immunoSEQ multiplex PCR was the method, and the copy in TCRdb shows in-frame clones only, minus some. In the table there are around 180,000 clones, more than 70% of which are singletons. The sample was peripheral blood, taken 28 days after the second AZD1222 dose. The source is an adult who received the AZD1222 COVID-19 vaccine.

The J gene is TRBJ2-2, the V gene TRBV7-2; the D gene is possibly TRBD2 (6 bases). CDR1 and CDR2 (germline): SGHTA, FQGNSA. Trimming removed 6 bases from V and 8 bases from J, with 22 bases in between. The CDR3 has 16 amino acids. The CDR3 sequence is CASRWAGLRPSGELFF. The CDR3 DNA reads TGTGCCAGCAGATGGGCGGGGCTCAGACCCTCGGGGGAGCTGTTTTTT.

V usage is TRBV12-3 or TRBV12-4 and J usage is TRBJ2-1, with D unresolved. Trimming left V 7 bases short and J 7 bases short, with 11 bases between. This CDR3 comprises 12 residues. This CDR3 reads CASTEARNEQFF. The CDR3 DNA reads as TGTGCCAGCACTGAGGCTAGGAATGAGCAGTTCTTC.

The chain joins TRBV20-1 to TRBJ2-3; no reliable D call. CDR3 length equals 10 residues. Germline CDR1 and CDR2: DFQATT and SNEGSKA (reference sequence). Trimming removed 3 bases at V and 6 bases at J, with 4 bases between. CDR3 sequence: CSASADTQYF. The DNA of the CDR3 is TGCAGTGCTAGTGCGGATACGCAGTATTTT.

The chain links TRBV27 to TRBJ2-5, with a possible D match to TRBD1 (5 bases). The CDR3 contains 15 residues. CDR1 and CDR2 from the germline V gene are MNHEY and SMNVEV (reference sequence). V lost 5 bases, J lost 5 bases, and 18 bases lay in between. CDR3 residues: CASSSRVGMTETQYF. Written as DNA, the CDR3 is TGTGCCAGCAGTAGCAGGGTGGGGATGACGGAGACCCAGTACTTC.

The chain joins TRBV9 to TRBJ2-3, with a tentative D call TRBD2 (6 bases). Trimming pared 0 bases from V and 0 bases from J, leaving 14 bases between. This CDR3 is built from 17 residues. Germline CDR1 and CDR2: SGDLS and YYNGEE. CDR3 loop: CASSVVNSGASTDTQYF. CDR3 in DNA: TGTGCCAGCAGCGTAGTTAATAGCGGAGCTAGCACAGATACGCAGTATTTT. Complete variable domain (other parts from reference TRBV9 and TRBJ2-3): DSGVTQTPKHLITATGQRVTLRCSPRSGDLSVYWYQQSLDQGLQFLIQYYNGEERAKGNILERFSAQQFPDLHSELNLSSLELGDSALYFCASSVVNSGASTDTQYFGPGTRLTVL.

V gene TRBV23-1 combines with J gene TRBJ2-7, with 9 bases lining up with TRBD1. TRBV23-1 is classed as an ORF, of uncertain function. V gave up 2 bases and J gave up 3 bases; unmatched junction bases: 14. The CDR3 sequence is 18 residues long. The DNA of the CDR3 is TGCGCCAGCAGTCAAAGCCCCAAAGAGACAGGGGGAAACTACGAGCAGTACTTC. This codes for CASSQSPKETGGNYEQYF.

This chain links TRBV4-1 with TRBJ2-1, with TRBD2 matching over 10 bases. From germline, CDR1 is MGHRA and CDR2 YSYEKL. With 0 bases clipped from V and 12 bases from J, the junction kept 8 bases outside the gene matches. CDR3 size: 15 residues. The chain's CDR3 is CASSQDQLAGDGQFF. Here the CDR3 DNA reads TGCGCCAGCAGCCAAGATCAGCTAGCGGGAGATGGGCAGTTCTTC.

J is TRBJ2-1 and V is TRBV19, with TRBD2 as a possible D gene (5 bases). The V gene lost 0 bases and the J gene lost 4 bases, with 7 bases spanning the gap. Per germline, CDR1 LNHDA and CDR2 SQIVND (reference sequence). The CDR3 has 14 residues. CDR3 sequence: CASSIERDYNEQFF. The CDR3 nucleotides read TGTGCCAGTAGTATAGAACGGGATTACAATGAGCAGTTCTTC.

The chain uses TRBV4-3 and TRBJ1-4; D ambiguous. Germline lookup yields CDR1 LGHNA and CDR2 YSLEER. The CDR3 sequence is 15 residues long. Trimming stripped 4 bases from V and 5 bases from J, with 14 bases between. The CDR3 loop is CASSPRNTYNEKLFF. The DNA of the CDR3 is TGCGCCAGCAGCCCTCGAAACACTTACAATGAAAAACTGTTTTTT.